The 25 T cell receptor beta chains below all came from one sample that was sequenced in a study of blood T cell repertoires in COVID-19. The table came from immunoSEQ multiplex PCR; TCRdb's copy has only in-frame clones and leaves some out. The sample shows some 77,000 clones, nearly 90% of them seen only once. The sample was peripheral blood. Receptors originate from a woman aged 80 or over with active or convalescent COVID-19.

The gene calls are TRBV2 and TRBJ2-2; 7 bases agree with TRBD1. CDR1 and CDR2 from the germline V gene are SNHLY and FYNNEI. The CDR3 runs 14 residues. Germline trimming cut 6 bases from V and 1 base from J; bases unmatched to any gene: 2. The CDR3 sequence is CASRGTVNTGELFF. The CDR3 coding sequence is TGTGCCAGCAGAGGGACAGTGAACACCGGGGAGCTGTTTTTT.

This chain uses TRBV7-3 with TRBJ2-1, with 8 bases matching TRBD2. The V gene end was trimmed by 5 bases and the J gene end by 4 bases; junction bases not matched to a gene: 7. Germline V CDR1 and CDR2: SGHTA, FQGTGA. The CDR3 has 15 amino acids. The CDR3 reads CASSPLAAKYNEQFF. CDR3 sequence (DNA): TGTGCCAGCAGCCCACTAGCGGCAAAATACAATGAGCAGTTCTTC.

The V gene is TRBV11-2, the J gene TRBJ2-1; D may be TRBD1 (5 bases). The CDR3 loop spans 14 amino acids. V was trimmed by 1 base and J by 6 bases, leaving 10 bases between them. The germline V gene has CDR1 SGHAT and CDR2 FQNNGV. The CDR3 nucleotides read TGTGCCAGCAGCTTAGTTTCAGGGCTCAATGAGCAGTTCTTC. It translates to CASSLVSGLNEQFF.

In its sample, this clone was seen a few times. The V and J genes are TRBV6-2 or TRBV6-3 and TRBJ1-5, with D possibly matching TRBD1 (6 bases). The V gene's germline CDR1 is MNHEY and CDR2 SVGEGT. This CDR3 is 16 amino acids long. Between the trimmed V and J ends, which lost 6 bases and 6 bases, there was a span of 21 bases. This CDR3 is CASSAHQGSGPQPQHF. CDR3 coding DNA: TGTGCCAGCAGCGCCCATCAGGGGTCCGGGCCTCAGCCCCAGCATTTT.

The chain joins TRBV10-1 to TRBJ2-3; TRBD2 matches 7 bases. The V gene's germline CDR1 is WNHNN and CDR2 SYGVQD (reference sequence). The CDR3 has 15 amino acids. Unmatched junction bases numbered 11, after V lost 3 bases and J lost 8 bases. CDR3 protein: CASSDIRTGGGTQYF. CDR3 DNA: TGCGCCAGCAGTGATATCAGGACGGGAGGCGGTACGCAGTATTTT.

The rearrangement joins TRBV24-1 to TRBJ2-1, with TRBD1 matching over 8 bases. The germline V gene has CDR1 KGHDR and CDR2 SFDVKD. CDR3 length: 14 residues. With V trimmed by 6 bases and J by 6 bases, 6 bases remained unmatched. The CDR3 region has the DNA TGTGCCACCAGTCAAGGACAGGGCCTCAATGAGCAGTTCTTC. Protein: CATSQGQGLNEQFF.

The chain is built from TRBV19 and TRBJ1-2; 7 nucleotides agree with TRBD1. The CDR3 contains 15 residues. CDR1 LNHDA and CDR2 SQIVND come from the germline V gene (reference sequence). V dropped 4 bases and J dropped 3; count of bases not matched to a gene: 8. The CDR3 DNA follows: TGTGCCAGTAGTAAAGACAGGGTACGCGACTATGGCTACACCTTC. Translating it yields CASSKDRVRDYGYTF. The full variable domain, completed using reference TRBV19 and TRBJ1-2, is DGGITQSPKYLFRKEGQNVTLSCEQNLNHDAMYWYRQDPGQGLRLIYYSQIVNDFQKGDIAEGYSVSREKKESFPLTVTSAQKNPTAFYLCASSKDRVRDYGYTFGSGTRLTVV.

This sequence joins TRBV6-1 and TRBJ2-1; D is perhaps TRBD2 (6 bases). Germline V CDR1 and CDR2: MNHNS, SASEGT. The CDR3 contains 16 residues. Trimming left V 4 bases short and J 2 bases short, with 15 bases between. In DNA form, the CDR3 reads TGTGCCAGCAGTGGTTTAGCGGTTACCACCTACAATGAGCAGTTCTTC. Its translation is CASSGLAVTTYNEQFF.

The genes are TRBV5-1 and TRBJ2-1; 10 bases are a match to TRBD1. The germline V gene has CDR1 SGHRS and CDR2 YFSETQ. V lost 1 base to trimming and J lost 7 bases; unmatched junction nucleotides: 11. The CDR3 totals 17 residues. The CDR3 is CASSLRLRDRGTNEQFF. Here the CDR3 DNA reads TGCGCCAGCAGCTTGCGCTTGAGGGACAGGGGAACGAATGAGCAGTTCTTC.

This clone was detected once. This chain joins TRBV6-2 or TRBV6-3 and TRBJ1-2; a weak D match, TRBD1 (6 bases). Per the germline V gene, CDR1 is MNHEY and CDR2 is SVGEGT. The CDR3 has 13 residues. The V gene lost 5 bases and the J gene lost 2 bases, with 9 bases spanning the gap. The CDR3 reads CASSADRNYGYTF. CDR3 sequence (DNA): TGTGCCAGCAGTGCCGACAGGAACTATGGCTACACCTTC.

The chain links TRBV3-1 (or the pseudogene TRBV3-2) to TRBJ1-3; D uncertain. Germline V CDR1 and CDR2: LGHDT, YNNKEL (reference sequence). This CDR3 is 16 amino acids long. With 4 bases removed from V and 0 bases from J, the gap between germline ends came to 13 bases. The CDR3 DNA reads TGTGCCAGCAGCCGGAGGGCGGCCCTCTCTGGAAACACCATATATTTT. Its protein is CASSRRAALSGNTIYF.

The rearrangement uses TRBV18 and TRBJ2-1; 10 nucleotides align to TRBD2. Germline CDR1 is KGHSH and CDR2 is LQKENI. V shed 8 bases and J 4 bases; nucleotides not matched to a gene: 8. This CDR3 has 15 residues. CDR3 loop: CASASGLAEYNEQFF. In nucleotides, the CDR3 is TGTGCCAGCGCTTCAGGACTAGCGGAATACAATGAGCAGTTCTTC.

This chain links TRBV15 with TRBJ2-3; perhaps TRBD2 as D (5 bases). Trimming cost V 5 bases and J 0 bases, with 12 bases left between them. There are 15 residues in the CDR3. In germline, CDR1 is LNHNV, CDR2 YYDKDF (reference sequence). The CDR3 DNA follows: TGTGCCACCAGCCGAAGCGGAGCCAGCACAGATACGCAGTATTTT. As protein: CATSRSGASTDTQYF.

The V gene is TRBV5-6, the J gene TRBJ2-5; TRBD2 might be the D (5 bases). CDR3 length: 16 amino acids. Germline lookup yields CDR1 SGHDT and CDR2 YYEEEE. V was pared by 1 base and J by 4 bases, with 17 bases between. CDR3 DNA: TGTGCCAGCAGCTTGACGTCCCAGAGGGTCGGAGAGACCCAGTACTTC. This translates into CASSLTSQRVGETQYF.

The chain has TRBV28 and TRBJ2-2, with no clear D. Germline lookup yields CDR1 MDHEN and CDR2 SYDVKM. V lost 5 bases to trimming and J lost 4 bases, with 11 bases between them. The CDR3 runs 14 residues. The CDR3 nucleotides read TGTGCCAGCAGTCCTAGGTTAACCACCGGGGAGCTGTTTTTT. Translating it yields CASSPRLTTGELFF.

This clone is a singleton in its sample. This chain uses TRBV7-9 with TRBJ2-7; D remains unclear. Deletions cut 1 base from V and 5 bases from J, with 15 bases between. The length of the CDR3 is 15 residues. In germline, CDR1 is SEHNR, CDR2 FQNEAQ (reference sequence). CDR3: CASSLGDWIGNEQYF. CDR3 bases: TGTGCCAGCAGCTTAGGCGACTGGATTGGCAACGAGCAGTACTTC.

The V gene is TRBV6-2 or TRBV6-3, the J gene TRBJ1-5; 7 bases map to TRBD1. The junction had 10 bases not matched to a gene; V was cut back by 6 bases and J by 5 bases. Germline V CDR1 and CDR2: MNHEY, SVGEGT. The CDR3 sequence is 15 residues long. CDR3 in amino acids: CASSDTTGTYQPQHF. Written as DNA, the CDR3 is TGTGCCAGCAGCGATACGACAGGGACCTATCAGCCCCAGCATTTT.

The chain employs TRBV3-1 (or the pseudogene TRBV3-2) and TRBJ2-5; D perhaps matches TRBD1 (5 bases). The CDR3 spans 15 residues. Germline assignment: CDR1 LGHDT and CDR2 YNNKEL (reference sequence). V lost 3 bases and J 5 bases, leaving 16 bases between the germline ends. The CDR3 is CASSHSRGGVETQYF. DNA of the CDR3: TGTGCCAGCAGCCATAGTAGGGGTGGCGTCGAGACCCAGTACTTC.

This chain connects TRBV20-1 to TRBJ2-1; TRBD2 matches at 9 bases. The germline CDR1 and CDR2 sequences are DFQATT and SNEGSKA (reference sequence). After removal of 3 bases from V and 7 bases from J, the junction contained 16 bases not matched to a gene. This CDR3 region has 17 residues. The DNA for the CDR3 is TGCAGTGCTAGTGCACTAGCGGGTAATTTTCAGTGGAATGAGCAGTTCTTC. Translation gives CSASALAGNFQWNEQFF.

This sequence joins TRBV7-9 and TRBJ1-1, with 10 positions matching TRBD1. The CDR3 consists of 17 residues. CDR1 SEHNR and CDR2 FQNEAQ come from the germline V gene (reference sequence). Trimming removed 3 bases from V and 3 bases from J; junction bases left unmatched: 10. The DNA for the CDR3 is TGTGCCAGCAGCTTTCCCCGGGACAGGGGCTCGGACACTGAAGCTTTCTTT. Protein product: CASSFPRDRGSDTEAFF.

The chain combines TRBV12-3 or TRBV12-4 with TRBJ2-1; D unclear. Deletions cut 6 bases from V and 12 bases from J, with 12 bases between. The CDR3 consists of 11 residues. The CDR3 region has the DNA TGTGCCAGCAGAAAATTAACTGCGCAGTTCTTC. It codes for CASRKLTAQFF.

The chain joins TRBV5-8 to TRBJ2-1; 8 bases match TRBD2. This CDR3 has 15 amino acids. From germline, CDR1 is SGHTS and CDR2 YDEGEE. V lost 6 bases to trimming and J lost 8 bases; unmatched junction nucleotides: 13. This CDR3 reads CASTGRVAGNDEQFF. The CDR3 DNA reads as TGTGCCAGCACCGGGAGGGTAGCGGGAAACGATGAGCAGTTCTTC.

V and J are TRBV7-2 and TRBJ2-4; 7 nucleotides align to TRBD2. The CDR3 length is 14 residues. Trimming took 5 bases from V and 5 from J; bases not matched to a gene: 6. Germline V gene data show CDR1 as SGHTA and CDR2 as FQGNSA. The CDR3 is CASSPGLPQNIQYF. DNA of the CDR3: TGTGCCAGCAGCCCGGGACTACCCCAAAACATTCAGTACTTC.

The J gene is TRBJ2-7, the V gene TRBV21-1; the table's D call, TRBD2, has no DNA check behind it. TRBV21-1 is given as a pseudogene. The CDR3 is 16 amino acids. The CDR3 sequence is CASRKLAGVRSYEQYF. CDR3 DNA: TGTGCCAGCAGAAAACTAGCGGGAGTAAGGTCCTACGAGCAGTACTTC.

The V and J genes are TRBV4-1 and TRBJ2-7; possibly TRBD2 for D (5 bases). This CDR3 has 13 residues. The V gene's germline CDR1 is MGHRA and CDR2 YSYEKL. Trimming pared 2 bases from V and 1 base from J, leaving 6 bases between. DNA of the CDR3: TGCGCCAGCAGCCAACGGGAATCCTACGAGCAGTACTTC. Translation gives CASSQRESYEQYF.